Listed below are T cell receptor beta chains from one sample, sequenced in a study of identical twins. TCRdb re-derived calls from the 5' RACE reads in MiXCR, one entry per CDR3 protein. The table includes 1,800,000 or so distinct CDR3 sequences, about 30% detected once. Specimen: cord blood. These receptors all come from a newborn girl in good health. CDR3s include the opening cysteine and the closing phenylalanine or tryptophan. A D gene is named only where the DNA matches it firmly. Rows may omit the clone size; those that give it use once, few, many or a size class.

size: -; V: TRBV20-1; D: TRBD1; J: TRBJ2-7; DNA: TGCAGTGCTGGCGACAGGGGGTCCTACGAGCAGTACTTC; CDR3: CSAGDRGSYEQYF
size: -; V: TRBV16; D: -; J: TRBJ1-4; DNA: TGTGCCAGCAGCCGCCGACAGGTGACGGAGGAAAAACTGTTTTTT; CDR3: CASSRRQVTEEKLFF
size: -; V: TRBV28; D: -; J: TRBJ2-5; DNA: TGTGCCAGCAGTGCCTGGGTAAATGAGCAGTACTTC; CDR3: CASSAWVNEQYF
size: few; V: TRBV12-3/TRBV12-4; D: TRBD2; J: TRBJ2-7; DNA: TGTGCCAGCAGTTTAGAGCCGCTAGCGGGGGCATCCTACGAGCAGTACTTC; CDR3: CASSLEPLAGASYEQYF
size: -; V: TRBV7-2; D: -; J: TRBJ1-5; DNA: TGTGCCAGCAGCTTAGCTAACAGGGTTGGTCAGCCCCAGCATTTT; CDR3: CASSLANRVGQPQHF
size: few; V: TRBV25-1; D: TRBD2; J: TRBJ2-5; DNA: TGTGCCAGCAGTGAACCAACCTACGGGGTAGCTAGCGGCCCAGGAATTGAGACCCAGTACTTC; CDR3: CASSEPTYGVASGPGIETQYF
size: many; V: TRBV6-5; D: TRBD1; J: TRBJ2-3; DNA: TGTGCCAGCAGTTACTCGAGCGACAGGGGCACAGATACGCAGTATTTT; CDR3: CASSYSSDRGTDTQYF
size: -; V: TRBV20-1; D: TRBD2; J: TRBJ2-5; DNA: TGCAGTGCTAGAGATAGGGGTGCGGGGACTAAAGAGACCCAGTACTTC; CDR3: CSARDRGAGTKETQYF
size: few; V: TRBV7-2; D: TRBD1; J: TRBJ2-1; DNA: TGTGCCAGCAGCTTAGTTTGGGGACAGGGGGCTGAGCAGTTCTTC; CDR3: CASSLVWGQGAEQFF
size: -; V: TRBV6-5; D: TRBD2; J: TRBJ2-7; DNA: TGTGCCAGCAGCCACCGGACTAGCGGGAGCCACGAGCAGTACTTC; CDR3: CASSHRTSGSHEQYF
size: -; V: TRBV4-1; D: -; J: TRBJ2-1; DNA: TGCGCCAGCAGCCAAATCGATGCGGGGCAAGGTAATGAGCAGTTCTTC; CDR3: CASSQIDAGQGNEQFF
size: few; V: TRBV18; D: -; J: TRBJ1-1; DNA: TGTGCCAGCTCACCGACCTCTAAGGGGGTGAACACTGAAGCTTTCTTT; CDR3: CASSPTSKGVNTEAFF
size: -; V: TRBV6-1; D: TRBD1; J: TRBJ1-2; DNA: TGTGCCAGCATGGGGGACAGCCCCGGCTATGGCTACACCTTC; CDR3: CASMGDSPGYGYTF
size: few; V: TRBV24-1; D: -; J: TRBJ1-1; DNA: TGTGCCACCAGTGATTCCGGACCCGGGACTGAAGCTTTCTTT; CDR3: CATSDSGPGTEAFF
size: -; V: TRBV7-2; D: TRBD1; J: TRBJ2-5; DNA: TGTGCCAGCAGCCCCCGGGACAGGGGTTCGCAGTACTTC; CDR3: CASSPRDRGSQYF
size: -; V: TRBV10-1; D: -; J: TRBJ1-2; DNA: TGCGCCAGCAGTGCCGGCGCCCCCAACTATGGCTACACCTTC; CDR3: CASSAGAPNYGYTF
size: many; V: TRBV10-3; D: TRBD1; J: TRBJ2-7; DNA: TGTGCCATCAGTGAGTCCGGACAGGGCTACGAGCAGTACTTC; CDR3: CAISESGQGYEQYF
size: -; V: TRBV18; D: -; J: TRBJ2-7; DNA: TGTGCCAGCTCACCACCACTAGCCCCCTACAATGAGCAGTACTTC; CDR3: CASSPPLAPYNEQYF
size: -; V: TRBV7-8; D: TRBD1; J: TRBJ1-2; DNA: TGTGCCAGCAGCTTAAGGGGCCCGGGACAGGCACCTTGGGGTGGCTACACCTTC; CDR3: CASSLRGPGQAPWGGYTF
size: -; V: TRBV10-3; D: TRBD2; J: TRBJ2-1; DNA: TGTGCCATGAAGGGGACTAGTAACATCAATGAGCAGTTCTTC; CDR3: CAMKGTSNINEQFF
size: once; V: TRBV9; D: -; J: TRBJ2-5; DNA: TGTGCCAGCAGCGTAGGGGGAGCGAGGTTACAAGAGACCCAGTACTTC; CDR3: CASSVGGARLQETQYF
size: few; V: TRBV4-2; D: -; J: TRBJ1-4; DNA: TGTGCCAGCAGCCAAGATGTCGGGGAGGGTAATGAAAAACTGTTTTTT; CDR3: CASSQDVGEGNEKLFF
size: -; V: TRBV5-1; D: -; J: TRBJ1-1; DNA: TGCGCCAGCAGCTTGGCCGGGAACAGAGCCAACACTGAAGCTTTCTTT; CDR3: CASSLAGNRANTEAFF
size: -; V: TRBV10-3; D: -; J: TRBJ1-1; DNA: TGTGCCATCAGCGCACAGGGAGTGGAGACTGAAGCTTTCTTT; CDR3: CAISAQGVETEAFF
size: -; V: TRBV9; D: -; J: TRBJ1-1; DNA: TGTGCCAGCAGCGTAGAACTCGACACTGAAGCTTTCTTT; CDR3: CASSVELDTEAFF
size: once; V: TRBV9; D: -; J: TRBJ1-1; DNA: TGTGCCAGCAGCGTAGCGTTTGGAACTGAAGCTTTCTTT; CDR3: CASSVAFGTEAFF
size: -; V: TRBV24-1; D: -; J: TRBJ2-4; DNA: TGTGCCACCAGTGACTCTGTCTATAGGGACAAAAACATTCAGTACTTC; CDR3: CATSDSVYRDKNIQYF
size: few; V: TRBV5-4; D: -; J: TRBJ1-2; DNA: TGTGCCAGCGGCTCCGGGACGAGTCGATTTGGCTACACCTTC; CDR3: CASGSGTSRFGYTF
size: -; V: TRBV5-6; D: -; J: TRBJ2-3; DNA: TGTGCCAGCAGCTTCCCGGGAGTGCGGCCGGATACGCAGTATTTT; CDR3: CASSFPGVRPDTQYF
size: few; V: TRBV7-2; D: -; J: TRBJ1-1; DNA: TGTGCCAGCAGTCCTACGGGCAGACACACTGAAGCTTTCTTT; CDR3: CASSPTGRHTEAFF
size: -; V: TRBV5-6; D: -; J: TRBJ1-2; DNA: TGTGCCAGCAGCTTGATTTCCAGAAACTATGGCTACACCTTC; CDR3: CASSLISRNYGYTF
size: -; V: TRBV20-1; D: -; J: TRBJ2-7; DNA: TGCAGTGCTTCCCTGGACGAGCAGTACTTC; CDR3: CSASLDEQYF
size: -; V: TRBV20-1; D: -; J: TRBJ2-1; DNA: TGCAGTGCTGACCGAGCGGGCCGCTCCAATGAGCAGTTCTTC; CDR3: CSADRAGRSNEQFF
size: few; V: TRBV20-1; D: TRBD2; J: TRBJ2-4; DNA: TGCAGTGCTAGAGCCAGCGGGGGGCCTTTAGCCAAAAACATTCAGTACTTC; CDR3: CSARASGGPLAKNIQYF
size: -; V: TRBV6-1; D: -; J: TRBJ1-1; DNA: TGTGCCAGCAGTGAAGAATGGGGTACGAACACTGAAGCTTTCTTT; CDR3: CASSEEWGTNTEAFF
size: few; V: TRBV27; D: -; J: TRBJ1-2; DNA: TGTGCCAGCAGTCCTATTGCGACAGGAAATTATGGCTACACCTTC; CDR3: CASSPIATGNYGYTF
size: -; V: TRBV25-1; D: TRBD1; J: TRBJ2-7; DNA: TGTGCCAGCAGTGAATTGGGGACAGGGACTTACGAGCAGTACTTC; CDR3: CASSELGTGTYEQYF
size: -; V: TRBV7-2; D: -; J: TRBJ1-4; DNA: TGTGCCAGCAGCTTAGAAGCGCACAATTCGATCCGGGGGAAACTGTTTTTT; CDR3: CASSLEAHNSIRGKLFF
size: -; V: TRBV5-1; D: TRBD2; J: TRBJ2-7; DNA: TGCGCCAGCAGCTACCGACTAGCGGGCTCCTACAATGAGCAGTACTTC; CDR3: CASSYRLAGSYNEQYF
size: few; V: TRBV5-1; D: -; J: TRBJ1-1; DNA: TGCGCCAGCAGGGACAGCATCATGAACACTGAAGCTTTCTTT; CDR3: CASRDSIMNTEAFF
size: few; V: TRBV9; D: TRBD2; J: TRBJ2-1; DNA: TGTGCCAGCACCCGGGGGGGAGACAATGAGCAGTTCTTC; CDR3: CASTRGGDNEQFF
size: many; V: TRBV4-1; D: -; J: TRBJ1-2; DNA: TGCGCCAGCAGCCAAGATCGAGGCAGGGGAACCTATGGCTACACCTTC; CDR3: CASSQDRGRGTYGYTF
size: few; V: TRBV11-2; D: -; J: TRBJ2-7; DNA: TGTGCCAGCAGCCATGCTACCGCCTACGAGCAGTACTTC; CDR3: CASSHATAYEQYF
size: many; V: TRBV24-1; D: -; J: TRBJ2-1; DNA: TGTGCCACCAGTGGCTACAATGAGCAGTTCTTC; CDR3: CATSGYNEQFF
size: -; V: TRBV2; D: -; J: TRBJ1-3; DNA: TGTGCCAGCAGTGACGGTATAGGAAACACCATATATTTT; CDR3: CASSDGIGNTIYF
size: few; V: TRBV6-6; D: -; J: TRBJ1-4; DNA: TGTGCCAGCAGTTACGGGGGGGAAAGAGGTGAAAAACTGTTTTTT; CDR3: CASSYGGERGEKLFF
size: -; V: TRBV29-1; D: TRBD1; J: TRBJ1-4; DNA: TGCAGCGTTGCCACAGGGGTGTGGAGAAAACTGTTTTTT; CDR3: CSVATGVWRKLFF
size: few; V: TRBV5-1; D: TRBD2; J: TRBJ2-3; DNA: TGCGCCAGCAGCATAGAACCCGGGACTAGACGGAATACGCAGTATTTT; CDR3: CASSIEPGTRRNTQYF
size: -; V: TRBV6-1; D: TRBD2; J: TRBJ2-1; DNA: TGTGCCAGCAGTGGAGGGACTAGCGGGGGGAATGAGCAGTTCTTC; CDR3: CASSGGTSGGNEQFF
size: -; V: TRBV4-1; D: -; J: TRBJ2-3; DNA: TGCGCCAGCAGCCAAGACGGACCACCTAGCACAGATACGCAGTATTTT; CDR3: CASSQDGPPSTDTQYF
size: -; V: TRBV12-3/TRBV12-4; D: -; J: TRBJ2-1; DNA: TGTGCCAGCAAAGGGGGGTACAATGAGCAGTTCTTC; CDR3: CASKGGYNEQFF
size: -; V: TRBV12-3/TRBV12-4; D: -; J: TRBJ1-5; DNA: TGTGCCAGCAGTTTTTACAGGGTAGGGAGCAATCAGCCCCAGCATTTT; CDR3: CASSFYRVGSNQPQHF
size: many; V: TRBV6-6; D: -; J: TRBJ2-3; DNA: TGTGCCAGCAGTTACGGCCGCACAGATACGCAGTATTTT; CDR3: CASSYGRTDTQYF
size: few; V: TRBV12-5; D: -; J: TRBJ2-3; DNA: TGTGCTAGTGGTTTGGGTCCATATACGCAGTATTTT; CDR3: CASGLGPYTQYF